Sequencing of this TCR beta chain was carried out in a study of human T cells and chemical hapten exposure. At the level of the study: Patch tests put 0.01% DPC on the upper back, and the results were checked at 6 days.

Many counts were recorded for this clonotype. The antigen remains unidentified. Study-wide results and caveats: Patch test score tracked positively with PT1 expanded TCR counts. Expanded TCRs formed significantly more large CDR3 similarity clusters than controls.

Germline V gene data show CDR1 as SGHAT and CDR2 as FQNNGV. V dropped 0 bases and J dropped 2; count of bases not matched to a gene: 0. This CDR3 region has 15 residues. Library construction involved attaching unique molecular identifiers to individual cDNA molecules, which allowed quantitative, reproducible TCR counting. Via MiXCR, TCRdb re-called the RACE reads, giving one row per CDR3 protein. Of 110,000 to 150,000 distinct CDR3 sequences in the sample, about 10% were seen once. Time point denoted: patch test 2, 6 weeks after DPC sensitization. Treatment indicated: therapeutic diphenylcyclopropenone sensitization with weekly scalp DPC.

This chain uses TRBV11-2 with TRBJ2-7; 11 nucleotides align to TRBD2. This specimen was whole blood, taken in connection with sensitization to the hapten diphenylcyclopropenone (DPC). The sequence derives from a woman aged 45-60 years with alopecia areata. Some clones in this sample may be carry-over from other donors' samples. The DNA for the CDR3 is TGTGCCAGCAGCTTAGATAGCGGGAGGGCCTACGAGCAGTACTTC. This codes for CASSLDSGRAYEQYF.